The rows below give T cell receptor beta chains drawn from one sample of a study of blood T cell repertoires in COVID-19. The assay was immunoSEQ multiplex PCR, and TCRdb's table has in-frame clones only and misses some. This sample has tens of thousands of clones, with more than 65% found just once. Input material: peripheral blood. These TCRs come from a human donor in a cohort sampled during active COVID-19. Both conserved end residues are trimmed from each CDR3. D genes are given only for firm matches.

J gene | V gene | D gene | CDR3 protein
TRBJ2-5 | TRBV29-1 | TRBD1 | SARTGEGRETQY
TRBJ2-5 | TRBV11-2 | TRBD2 | ASRSGGGGETQY
TRBJ1-2 | TRBV3-1/TRBV3-2 | TRBD1 | ASSRGQQGGYGYT
TRBJ2-6 | TRBV7-2 | - | ASSFHAGGTSGANVLT
TRBJ1-4 | TRBV4-1 | - | ASSETKDGEKLF
TRBJ2-7 | TRBV28 | TRBD2 | ASSSWGGGEYEQY
TRBJ2-7 | TRBV5-4 | - | ASSSAGVYEQY
TRBJ2-1 | TRBV5-5 | TRBD2 | ASSLEVRGGFGEQF
TRBJ1-2 | TRBV28 | - | ASSLARPGDYGYT
TRBJ1-2 | TRBV3-1/TRBV3-2 | - | ASSQGNRLNGYT
TRBJ2-7 | TRBV10-3 | - | AITPFLGSYEQY
TRBJ2-3 | TRBV2 | TRBD2 | ASREGLAATDTQY
TRBJ2-7 | TRBV2 | - | ASKEASGHSYEQY
TRBJ2-3 | TRBV7-3 | - | ASSTGLRGPTSTDTQY
TRBJ1-1 | TRBV7-9 | - | ASSFSRLMNTEAF
TRBJ1-2 | TRBV29-1 | - | SVPGASYGYT
TRBJ2-2 | TRBV10-3 | TRBD1 | AISGSGTGAGELF
TRBJ1-2 | TRBV6-5 | TRBD1 | ASRRDRGRNYGYT
TRBJ1-5 | TRBV18 | TRBD1 | ASSPWRLDRGIDSNQPQH
TRBJ1-1 | TRBV6-4 | - | ASSLFGNTEAF
TRBJ1-2 | TRBV6-5 | - | ASSYSPRGYGYT
TRBJ2-5 | TRBV5-5 | TRBD1 | ASSWPGTGGWETQY
TRBJ2-3 | TRBV7-9 | - | ASSLAWRDNTDTQY
TRBJ2-1 | TRBV4-2 | TRBD2 | ASSKGLAGGPGGNEQF
TRBJ1-1 | TRBV9 | - | ASSSTTGGNTEAF
TRBJ2-5 | TRBV28 | TRBD2 | ASSLGTSGAKTQY
TRBJ2-3 | TRBV3-1/TRBV3-2 | - | ASGTPSTDTQY
TRBJ2-1 | TRBV9 | - | ASSVSGFNEQF
TRBJ2-7 | TRBV11-3 | - | ASSFLDTYYEQY
TRBJ1-6 | TRBV7-9 | TRBD1 | ASSFHGTASSDNSPLH
TRBJ1-4 | TRBV12-5 | TRBD1 | ASGQGQGREKLF
TRBJ1-6 | TRBV11-3 | TRBD1 | ASSLDRGRRSPLH
TRBJ2-2 | TRBV5-6 | TRBD2 | ASSPLTSRNTGELF
TRBJ2-7 | TRBV6-1 | - | ASSDPGAGEQY
TRBJ1-5 | TRBV27 | - | ASSQGGGSNQPQH
TRBJ2-7 | TRBV28 | TRBD1 | ASSLGDRVYEQY
TRBJ2-7 | TRBV5-4 | - | ASSWGQGSRHEQY
TRBJ2-7 | TRBV3-1/TRBV3-2 | - | ASSQDPRKGRGYEQY
TRBJ2-4 | TRBV2 | TRBD1 | ASSTTGGGDIQY
TRBJ1-1 | TRBV14 | TRBD1 | ASSHPLQGVEAF
TRBJ1-4 | TRBV6-2/TRBV6-3 | - | ASSYSGRDLRPFFLAEKLF
TRBJ1-3 | TRBV5-5 | - | ASSWDGGTLGTIY
TRBJ1-3 | TRBV7-9 | - | ASSLESPNLAGNTIY
TRBJ1-5 | TRBV20-1 | - | SASPGNQPQH
TRBJ1-1 | TRBV5-4 | TRBD1 | ASSLRTGEAF
TRBJ2-7 | TRBV11-3 | - | AYPTGSSYEQY
TRBJ2-6 | TRBV7-6 | TRBD1 | ASSPGTGGFAGANVLT
TRBJ2-7 | TRBV9 | - | ASSVEGHPYEQY
TRBJ2-4 | TRBV10-3 | - | AISESGGGKNIQY
TRBJ2-5 | TRBV9 | TRBD1 | ASSPGQGGTETQY